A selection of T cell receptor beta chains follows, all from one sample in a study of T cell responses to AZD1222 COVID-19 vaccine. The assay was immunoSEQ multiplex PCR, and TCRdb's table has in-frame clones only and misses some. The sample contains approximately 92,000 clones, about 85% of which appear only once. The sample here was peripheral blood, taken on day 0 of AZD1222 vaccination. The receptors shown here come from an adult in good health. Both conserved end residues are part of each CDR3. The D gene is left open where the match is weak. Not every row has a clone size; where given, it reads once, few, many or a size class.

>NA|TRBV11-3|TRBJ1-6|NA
CASSRAGGQSLSYNSPLHF
TGTGCCAGCAGCCGAGCGGGCGGACAGTCCTTATCCTATAATTCACCCCTCCACTTT
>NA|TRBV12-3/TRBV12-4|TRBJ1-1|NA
CASSLSWNTEAFF
TGTGCCAGCAGTTTAAGTTGGAACACTGAAGCTTTCTTT
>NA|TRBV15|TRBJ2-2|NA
CATSRDITGELFF
TGTGCCACCAGCAGAGACATCACCGGGGAGCTGTTTTTT
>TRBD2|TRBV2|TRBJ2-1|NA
CASIALAGDNEQFF
TGTGCCAGCATTGCACTAGCGGGAGACAATGAGCAGTTCTTC
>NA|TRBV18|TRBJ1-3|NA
CASSLGISGNTIYF
TGTGCCAGCTCGCTGGGCATCTCTGGAAACACCATATATTTT
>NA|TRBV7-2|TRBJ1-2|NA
CASSLDGGKGYGYTF
TGTGCCAGCAGCTTAGATGGGGGGAAGGGCTATGGCTACACCTTC
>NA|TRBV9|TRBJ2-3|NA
CASSVVGSTDTQYF
TGTGCCAGCAGCGTAGTCGGAAGCACAGATACGCAGTATTTT
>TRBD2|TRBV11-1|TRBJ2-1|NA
CASSLLQTSANEQFF
TGTGCCAGCAGCTTATTGCAGACTAGCGCCAATGAGCAGTTCTTC
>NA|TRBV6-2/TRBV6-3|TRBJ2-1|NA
CASSSNLWSSYNEQFF
TGTGCCAGCAGTTCAAACCTCTGGAGCTCCTACAATGAGCAGTTCTTC
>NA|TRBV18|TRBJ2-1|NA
CASSRTNEQFF
TGTGCCAGCTCACGGACGAATGAGCAGTTCTTC
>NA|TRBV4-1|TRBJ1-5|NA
CASSQRGDQPQHF
TGCGCCAGCAGCCAACGGGGAGATCAGCCCCAGCATTTT
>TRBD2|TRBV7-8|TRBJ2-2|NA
CASSLGLAGGPHTGELFF
TGTGCCAGCAGCTTAGGACTAGCGGGGGGGCCTCACACCGGGGAGCTGTTTTTT
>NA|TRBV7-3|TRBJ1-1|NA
CASSLTGNTEAFF
TGTGCCAGCAGCTTGACAGGGAACACTGAAGCTTTCTTT
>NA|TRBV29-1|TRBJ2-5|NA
CSVFPHGQETQYF
TGCAGCGTTTTTCCTCACGGGCAAGAGACCCAGTACTTC
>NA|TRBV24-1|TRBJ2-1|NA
CATSGIIGEQFF
TGTGCCACCAGTGGCATCATAGGTGAGCAGTTCTTC
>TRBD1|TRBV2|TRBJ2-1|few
CASRDRNNEQFF
TGTGCCTCCCGGGACAGAAACAATGAGCAGTTCTTC
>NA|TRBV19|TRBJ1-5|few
CASSIGQALLYQPQHF
TGTGCCAGTAGTATAGGACAGGCCTTACTGTATCAGCCCCAGCATTTT
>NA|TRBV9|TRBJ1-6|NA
CASSVADSLGSPLHF
TGTGCCAGCAGCGTAGCCGACTCCCTGGGTTCACCCCTCCACTTT
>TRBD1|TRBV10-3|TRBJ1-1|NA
CAAQGINTEAFF
TGTGCCGCACAGGGGATAAACACTGAAGCTTTCTTT
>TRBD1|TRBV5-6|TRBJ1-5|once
CASIKQGDVIQPQHF
TGTGCCAGCATCAAACAGGGGGATGTGATTCAGCCCCAGCATTTT
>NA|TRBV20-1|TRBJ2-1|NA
CSARSGYEQFF
TGCAGTGCTAGGTCAGGCTATGAGCAGTTCTTC
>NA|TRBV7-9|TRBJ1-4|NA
CASSLAQGGPGEKLFF
TGTGCCAGCAGCTTAGCGCAAGGGGGACCGGGTGAAAAACTGTTTTTT
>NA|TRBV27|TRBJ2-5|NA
CASSLSRRSLGETQYF
TGTGCCAGCAGTTTATCAAGACGGTCCCTGGGAGAGACCCAGTACTTC
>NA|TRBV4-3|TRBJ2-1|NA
CASSQEAAQGREQFF
TGCGCCAGCAGCCAAGAAGCGGCACAGGGTCGTGAGCAGTTCTTC
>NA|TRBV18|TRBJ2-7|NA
CASSPEEGMVYEQYF
TGTGCCAGCTCACCGGAAGAGGGGATGGTTTACGAGCAGTACTTC
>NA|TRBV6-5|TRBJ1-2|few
CASSYEGNYGYTF
TGTGCCAGCAGTTATGAGGGGAACTATGGCTACACCTTC
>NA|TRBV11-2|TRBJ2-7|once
CASSSTGHPNEQYF
TGTGCCAGCAGCTCAACGGGACACCCGAACGAGCAGTACTTC
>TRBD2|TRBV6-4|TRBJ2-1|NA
CASSTGTSGGADEQFF
TGTGCCAGCAGCACCGGCACTAGCGGGGGGGCCGATGAGCAGTTCTTC
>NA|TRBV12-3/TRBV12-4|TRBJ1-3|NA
CASSSFGGNTIYF
TGTGCCAGCAGTTCATTCGGAGGAAACACCATATATTTT
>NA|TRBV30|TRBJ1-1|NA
CAWSVGTGLNTEAFF
TGTGCCTGGAGTGTGGGTACAGGACTTAACACTGAAGCTTTCTTT
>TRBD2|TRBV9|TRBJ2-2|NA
CASSVGTSGSAGELFF
TGTGCCAGCAGCGTAGGGACTAGCGGGAGCGCCGGGGAGCTGTTTTTT
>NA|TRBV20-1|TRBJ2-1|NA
CSASGGLRDAYNEQFF
TGCAGTGCTAGTGGGGGATTGCGGGATGCGTACAATGAGCAGTTCTTC
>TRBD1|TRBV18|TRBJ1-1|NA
CASSTDRVTEAFF
TGTGCCAGCTCGACGGACAGGGTCACTGAAGCTTTCTTT
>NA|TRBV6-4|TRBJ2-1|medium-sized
CASSQETYNEQFF
TGTGCCAGCAGCCAGGAAACTTACAATGAGCAGTTCTTC
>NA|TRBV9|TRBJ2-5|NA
CASSVEGLGGETQYF
TGTGCCAGCAGCGTAGAAGGACTAGGGGGGGAGACCCAGTACTTC
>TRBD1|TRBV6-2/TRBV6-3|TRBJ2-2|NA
CASSVTGAGELFF
TGTGCCAGCAGCGTCACAGGGGCCGGGGAGCTGTTTTTT
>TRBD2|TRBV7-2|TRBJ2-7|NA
CASSLRSGGADEQYF
TGTGCCAGCAGCTTACGGAGCGGGGGGGCCGACGAGCAGTACTTC
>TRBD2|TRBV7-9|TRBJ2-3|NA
CVSSLRLAGGSTDTQYF
TGTGTCAGCAGCTTAAGACTAGCGGGAGGCAGCACAGATACGCAGTATTTT
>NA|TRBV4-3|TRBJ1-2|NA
CASSQGRAASNYGYTF
TGCGCCAGCAGCCAAGGGAGGGCAGCCAGTAACTATGGCTACACCTTC
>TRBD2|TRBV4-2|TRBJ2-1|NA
CASSQETGGPPSEQFF
TGTGCCAGCAGCCAAGAAACGGGAGGGCCGCCAAGTGAGCAGTTCTTC
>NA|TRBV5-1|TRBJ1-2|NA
CASSFTVTRDGYTF
TGTGCCAGCAGCTTTACCGTGACCCGGGACGGCTACACCTTC
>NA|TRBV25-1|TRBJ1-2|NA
CASSENNYGYTF
TGTGCCAGCAGTGAAAATAACTATGGCTACACCTTC